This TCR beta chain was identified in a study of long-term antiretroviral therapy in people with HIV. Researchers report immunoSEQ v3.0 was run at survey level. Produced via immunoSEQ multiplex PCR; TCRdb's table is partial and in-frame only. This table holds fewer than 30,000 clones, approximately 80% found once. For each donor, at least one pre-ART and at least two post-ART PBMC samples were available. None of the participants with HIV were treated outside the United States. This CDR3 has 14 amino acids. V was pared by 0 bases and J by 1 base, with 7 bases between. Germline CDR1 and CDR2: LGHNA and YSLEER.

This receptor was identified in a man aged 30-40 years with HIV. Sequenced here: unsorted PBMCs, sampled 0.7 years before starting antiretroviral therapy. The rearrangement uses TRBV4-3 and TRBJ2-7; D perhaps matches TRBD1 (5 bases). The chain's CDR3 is CASSQEPGSYEQYF. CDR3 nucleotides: TGCGCCAGCAGCCAAGAGCCAGGGTCCTACGAGCAGTACTTC.